This T cell receptor beta chain originates from a study of cytomegalovirus exposure and HLA in healthy donors. The J segment lost 2 bases and the V segment lost 5 bases, leaving 6 bases of the junction unmatched. CDR3 length: 14 amino acids. The germline V gene encodes CDR1 MNHEY and CDR2 SMNVEV (reference sequence). TCRdb's copy holds only in-frame clones and misses some; the assay was immunoSEQ multiplex PCR. Of about 200,000 clones listed, 65% to 90% are singletons. The chain couples TRBV27 to TRBJ2-7; TRBD2 aligns across 7 bases. Material for sequencing was PBMCs. This TCR was sampled from a woman younger than 45 in good health and CMV-seropositive. CDR3 nucleotide sequence: TGTGCCAGCAGTGGGGGGGGTAGAGCCTACGAGCAGTACTTC. Encoded protein: CASSGGGRAYEQYF.